This note documents a single TCR beta chain sequence. Researchers report immunoSEQ v3.0 was run at survey level. Sequencing was performed with immunoSEQ multiplex PCR; in TCRdb, only in-frame clones are kept and a portion is missing. The table includes almost 25,000 clones, around 83% detected once. This sample was taken from a study of long-term antiretroviral therapy in people with HIV. Sequenced here: unsorted PBMCs, sampled 3 years after starting antiretroviral therapy. The receptor was isolated from a middle-aged man with HIV.

Here the CDR3 reads CASSPVLSGANVLTF. The CDR3 DNA sequence: TGTGCCAGTAGCCCGGTCCTCTCTGGGGCCAACGTCCTGACTTTC. The gene calls are TRBV19 and TRBJ2-6, with D unclear. Germline V gene sequence: CDR1 LNHDA, CDR2 SQIVND (reference sequence). This CDR3 has 15 residues. Deletions cut 6 bases from V and 0 bases from J, with 9 bases between.